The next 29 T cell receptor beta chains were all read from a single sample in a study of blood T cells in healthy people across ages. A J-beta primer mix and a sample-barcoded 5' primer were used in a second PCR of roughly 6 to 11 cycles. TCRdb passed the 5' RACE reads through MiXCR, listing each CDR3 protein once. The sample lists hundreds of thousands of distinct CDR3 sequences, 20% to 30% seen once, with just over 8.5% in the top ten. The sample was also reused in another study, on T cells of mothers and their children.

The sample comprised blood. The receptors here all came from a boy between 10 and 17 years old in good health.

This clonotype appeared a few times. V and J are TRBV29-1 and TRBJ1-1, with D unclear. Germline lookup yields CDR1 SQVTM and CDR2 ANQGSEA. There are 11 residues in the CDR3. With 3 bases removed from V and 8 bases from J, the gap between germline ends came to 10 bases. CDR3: CSVDPPMEAFF. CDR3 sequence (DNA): TGCAGCGTTGACCCACCGATGGAAGCTTTCTTT.

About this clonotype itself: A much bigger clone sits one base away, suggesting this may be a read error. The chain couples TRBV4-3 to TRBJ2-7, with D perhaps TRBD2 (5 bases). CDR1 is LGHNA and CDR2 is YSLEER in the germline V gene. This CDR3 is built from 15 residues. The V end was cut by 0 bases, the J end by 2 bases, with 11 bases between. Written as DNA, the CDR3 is TGCGCCAGCAGCCAAGAGAGGGAGCCCCCCTACGAGCAGTACTTC. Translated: CASSQEREPPYEQYF.

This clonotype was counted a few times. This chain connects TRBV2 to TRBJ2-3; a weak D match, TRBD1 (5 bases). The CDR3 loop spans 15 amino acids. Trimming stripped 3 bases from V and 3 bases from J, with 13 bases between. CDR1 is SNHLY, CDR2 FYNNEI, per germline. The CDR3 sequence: CASSEGRYPTDTQYF. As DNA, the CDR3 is TGTGCCAGCAGTGAGGGGCGATACCCTACAGATACGCAGTATTTT.

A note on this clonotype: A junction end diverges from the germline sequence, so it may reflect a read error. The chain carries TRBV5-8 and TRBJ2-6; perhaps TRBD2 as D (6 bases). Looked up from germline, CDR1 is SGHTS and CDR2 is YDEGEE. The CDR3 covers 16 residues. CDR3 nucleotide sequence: TGTGCCAGCAGCCGTGGGGGACTCCGTGGGACCAACGTCCTGACTTTC. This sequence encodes CASSRGGLRGTNVLTF.

CDR3 in DNA: TGCGCCAGCAGCCCGGAAATACGACTAGCGGGAGTAGTCAAAAACATTCAGTACTTC. Amino acid sequence: CASSPEIRLAGVVKNIQYF. The J gene is TRBJ2-4, the V gene TRBV4-1; 12 bases align to TRBD2. V trimming: 4 bases; J trimming: 3 bases; junction bases outside the gene matches: 13. The germline V gene encodes CDR1 MGHRA and CDR2 YSYEKL. This CDR3 contains 19 residues.

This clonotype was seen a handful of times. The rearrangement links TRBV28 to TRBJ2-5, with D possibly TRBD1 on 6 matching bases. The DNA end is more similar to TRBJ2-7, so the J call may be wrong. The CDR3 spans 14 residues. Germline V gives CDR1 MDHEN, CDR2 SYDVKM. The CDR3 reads CASSFYQQGYEQYF. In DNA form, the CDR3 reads TGTGCCAGCAGTTTTTACCAACAGGGCTACGAGCAGTACTTC.

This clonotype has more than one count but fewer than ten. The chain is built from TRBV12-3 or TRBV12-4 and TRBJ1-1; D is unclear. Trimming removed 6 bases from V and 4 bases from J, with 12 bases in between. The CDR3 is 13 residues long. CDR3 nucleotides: TGTGCCAGCAGGATGACCGCTAGCACTGAAGCTTTCTTT. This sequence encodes CASRMTASTEAFF.

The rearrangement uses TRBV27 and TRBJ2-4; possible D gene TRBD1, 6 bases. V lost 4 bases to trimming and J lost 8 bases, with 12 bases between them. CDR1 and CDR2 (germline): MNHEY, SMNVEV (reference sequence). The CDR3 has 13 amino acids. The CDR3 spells CASSYREGDIQYF. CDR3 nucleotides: TGTGCCAGCAGTTACCGAGAGGGGGACATTCAGTACTTC.

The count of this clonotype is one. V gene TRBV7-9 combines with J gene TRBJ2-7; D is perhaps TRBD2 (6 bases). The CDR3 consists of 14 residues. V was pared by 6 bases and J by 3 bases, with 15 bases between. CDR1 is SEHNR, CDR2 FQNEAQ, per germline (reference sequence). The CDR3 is CASRGGRQNYEQYF. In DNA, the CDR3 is TGTGCCAGCAGGGGGGGAAGGCAAAACTACGAGCAGTACTTC.

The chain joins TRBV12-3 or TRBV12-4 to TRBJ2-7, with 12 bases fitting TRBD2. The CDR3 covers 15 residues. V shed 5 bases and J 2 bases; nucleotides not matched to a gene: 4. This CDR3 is CASSRTSGVAYEQYF. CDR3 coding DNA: TGTGCCAGCAGTCGGACTAGCGGGGTCGCCTACGAGCAGTACTTC.

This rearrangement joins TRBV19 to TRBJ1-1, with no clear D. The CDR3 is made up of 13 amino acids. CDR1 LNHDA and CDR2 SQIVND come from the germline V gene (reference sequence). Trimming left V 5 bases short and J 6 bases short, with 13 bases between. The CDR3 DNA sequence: TGTGCCAGTAGTCTTTCGAGCTCATCTGAAGCTTTCTTT. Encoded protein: CASSLSSSSEAFF. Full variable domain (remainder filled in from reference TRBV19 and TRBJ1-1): DGGITQSPKYLFRKEGQNVTLSCEQNLNHDAMYWYRQDPGQGLRLIYYSQIVNDFQKGDIAEGYSVSREKKESFPLTVTSAQKNPTAFYLCASSLSSSSEAFFGQGTRLTVV.

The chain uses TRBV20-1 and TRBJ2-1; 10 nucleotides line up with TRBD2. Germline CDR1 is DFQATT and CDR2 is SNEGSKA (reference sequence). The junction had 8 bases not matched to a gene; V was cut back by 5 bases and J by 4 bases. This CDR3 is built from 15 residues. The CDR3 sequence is CSAGSGLAIYNEQFF. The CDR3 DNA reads TGCAGTGCTGGCTCGGGACTAGCGATTTACAATGAGCAGTTCTTC.

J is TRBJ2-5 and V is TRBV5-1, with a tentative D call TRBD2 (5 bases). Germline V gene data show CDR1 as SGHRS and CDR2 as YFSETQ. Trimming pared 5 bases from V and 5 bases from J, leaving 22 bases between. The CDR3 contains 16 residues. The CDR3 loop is CASSSGDDPSRETQYF. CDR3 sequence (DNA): TGCGCCAGCAGTTCCGGGGATGACCCCTCTAGGGAGACCCAGTACTTC.

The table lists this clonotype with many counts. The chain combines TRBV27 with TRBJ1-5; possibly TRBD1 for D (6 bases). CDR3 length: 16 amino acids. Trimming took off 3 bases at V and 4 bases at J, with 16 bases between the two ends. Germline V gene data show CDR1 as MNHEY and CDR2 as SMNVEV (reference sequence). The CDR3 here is CASSLVGGLRNQPQHF. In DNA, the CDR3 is TGTGCCAGCAGTTTGGTGGGGGGCCTACGAAATCAGCCCCAGCATTTT.

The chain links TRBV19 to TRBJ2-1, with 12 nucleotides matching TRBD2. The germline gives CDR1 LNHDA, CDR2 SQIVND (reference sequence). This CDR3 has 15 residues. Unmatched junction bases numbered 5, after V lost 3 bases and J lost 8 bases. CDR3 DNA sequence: TGTGCCAGTAGTATCTCTAGCGGGGGGGCCTATGAGCAGTTCTTC. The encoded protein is CASSISSGGAYEQFF.

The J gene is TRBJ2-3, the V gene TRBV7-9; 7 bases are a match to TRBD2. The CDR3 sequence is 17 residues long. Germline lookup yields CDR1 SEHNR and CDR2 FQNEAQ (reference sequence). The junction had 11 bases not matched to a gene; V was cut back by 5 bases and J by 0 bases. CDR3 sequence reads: CASSQTDGGSSTDTQYF. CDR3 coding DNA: TGTGCCAGCAGCCAAACGGACGGGGGGTCTAGCACAGATACGCAGTATTTT.

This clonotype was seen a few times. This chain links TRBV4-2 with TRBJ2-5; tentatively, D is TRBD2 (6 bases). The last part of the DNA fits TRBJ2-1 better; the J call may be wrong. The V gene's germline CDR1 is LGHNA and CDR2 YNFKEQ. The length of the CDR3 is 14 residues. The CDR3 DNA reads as TGTGCCAGCAGCCAAGCGGAGGGTGAGGGGGAGCAGTTCTTC. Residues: CASSQAEGEGEQFF.

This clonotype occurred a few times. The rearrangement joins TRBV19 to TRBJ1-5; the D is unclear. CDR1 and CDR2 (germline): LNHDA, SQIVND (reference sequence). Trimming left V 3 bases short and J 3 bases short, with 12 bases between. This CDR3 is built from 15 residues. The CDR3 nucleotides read TGTGCCAGTAGTATCCGGGCAGCAACCAATCAGCCCCAGCATTTT. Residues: CASSIRAATNQPQHF. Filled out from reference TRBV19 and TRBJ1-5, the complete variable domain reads DGGITQSPKYLFRKEGQNVTLSCEQNLNHDAMYWYRQDPGQGLRLIYYSQIVNDFQKGDIAEGYSVSREKKESFPLTVTSAQKNPTAFYLCASSIRAATNQPQHFGDGTRLSIL.

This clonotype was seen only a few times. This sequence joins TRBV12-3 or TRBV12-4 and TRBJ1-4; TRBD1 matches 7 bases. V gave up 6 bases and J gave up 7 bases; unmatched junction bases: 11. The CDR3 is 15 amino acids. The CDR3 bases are TGTGCCAGCAGCCAATCCGGGACAGTAGGTGAAAAACTGTTTTTT. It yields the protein CASSQSGTVGEKLFF.

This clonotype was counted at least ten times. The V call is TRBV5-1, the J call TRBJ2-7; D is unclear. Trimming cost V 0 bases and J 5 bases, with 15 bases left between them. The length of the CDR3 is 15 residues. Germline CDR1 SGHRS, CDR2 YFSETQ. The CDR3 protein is CASSLDWSSANEQYF. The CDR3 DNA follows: TGCGCCAGCAGCTTGGACTGGTCCTCGGCGAACGAGCAGTACTTC.

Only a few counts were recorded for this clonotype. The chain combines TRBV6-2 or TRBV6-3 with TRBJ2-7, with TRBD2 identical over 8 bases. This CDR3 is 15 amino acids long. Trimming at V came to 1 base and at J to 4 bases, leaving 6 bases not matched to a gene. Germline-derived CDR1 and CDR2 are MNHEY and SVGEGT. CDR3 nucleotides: TGTGCCAGCAGTTACTGGGCGGGAGGAAGGTACGAGCAGTACTTC. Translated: CASSYWAGGRYEQYF.

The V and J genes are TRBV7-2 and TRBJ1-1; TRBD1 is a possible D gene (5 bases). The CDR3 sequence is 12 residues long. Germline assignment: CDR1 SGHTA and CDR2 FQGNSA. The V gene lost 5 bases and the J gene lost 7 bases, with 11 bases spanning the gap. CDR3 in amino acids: CASSARQLEAFF. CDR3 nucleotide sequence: TGTGCCAGCAGCGCCCGACAGCTTGAAGCTTTCTTT.

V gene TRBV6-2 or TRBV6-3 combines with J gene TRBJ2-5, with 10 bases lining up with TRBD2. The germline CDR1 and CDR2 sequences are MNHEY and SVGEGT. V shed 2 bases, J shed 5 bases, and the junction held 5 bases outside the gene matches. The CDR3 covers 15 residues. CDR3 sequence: CASSYLAGAVETQYF. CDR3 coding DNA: TGTGCCAGCAGTTACCTAGCGGGGGCGGTTGAGACCCAGTACTTC.

CDR3 DNA sequence: TGCAGTGCTAGGGCAGGGATATCCTACGAGCAGTACTTC. It codes for CSARAGISYEQYF. The V gene is TRBV20-1, the J gene TRBJ2-7, with D perhaps TRBD1 (5 bases). CDR3 length equals 13 residues. The V and J ends lost 3 bases and 1 base respectively, with 10 bases between them. In germline, CDR1 is DFQATT, CDR2 SNEGSKA (reference sequence).

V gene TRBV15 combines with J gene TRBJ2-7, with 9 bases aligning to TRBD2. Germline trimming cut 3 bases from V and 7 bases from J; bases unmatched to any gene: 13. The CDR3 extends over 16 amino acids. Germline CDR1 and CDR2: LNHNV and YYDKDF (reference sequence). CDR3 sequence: CATSRAGGSSVLEQYF. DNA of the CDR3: TGTGCCACCAGCAGGGCGGGAGGGAGTTCAGTTCTTGAGCAGTACTTC.

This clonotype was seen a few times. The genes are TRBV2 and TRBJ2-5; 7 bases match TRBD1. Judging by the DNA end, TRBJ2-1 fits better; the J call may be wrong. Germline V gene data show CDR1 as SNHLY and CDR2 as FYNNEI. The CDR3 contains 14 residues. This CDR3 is CASSVSTGDNEQFF. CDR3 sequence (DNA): TGTGCCAGCAGTGTATCCACAGGGGACAATGAGCAGTTCTTC.

The CDR3 region is CASSQQGTYGNTIYF. The CDR3 DNA is TGTGCCAGCAGCCAACAGGGGACTTATGGAAACACCATATATTTT. V is TRBV3-1 and J is TRBJ1-3; tentatively, D is TRBD1 (6 bases). The CDR3 sequence is 15 residues long. CDR1 is LGHDT, CDR2 YNNKEL, per germline (reference sequence). V was pared by 2 bases and J by 3 bases, with 11 bases between.

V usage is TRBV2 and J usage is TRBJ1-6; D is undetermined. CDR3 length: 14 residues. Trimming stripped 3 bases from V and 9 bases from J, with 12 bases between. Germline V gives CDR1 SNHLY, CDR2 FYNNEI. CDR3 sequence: CASSESGMGSPLHF. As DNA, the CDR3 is TGTGCCAGCAGTGAGTCCGGGATGGGTTCACCCCTCCACTTT.

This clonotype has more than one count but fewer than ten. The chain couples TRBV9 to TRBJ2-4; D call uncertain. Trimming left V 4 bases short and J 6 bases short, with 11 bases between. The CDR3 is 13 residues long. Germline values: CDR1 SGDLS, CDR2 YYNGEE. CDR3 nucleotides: TGTGCCAGCAGCCCGATACCCGGAAACATTCAGTACTTC. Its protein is CASSPIPGNIQYF.